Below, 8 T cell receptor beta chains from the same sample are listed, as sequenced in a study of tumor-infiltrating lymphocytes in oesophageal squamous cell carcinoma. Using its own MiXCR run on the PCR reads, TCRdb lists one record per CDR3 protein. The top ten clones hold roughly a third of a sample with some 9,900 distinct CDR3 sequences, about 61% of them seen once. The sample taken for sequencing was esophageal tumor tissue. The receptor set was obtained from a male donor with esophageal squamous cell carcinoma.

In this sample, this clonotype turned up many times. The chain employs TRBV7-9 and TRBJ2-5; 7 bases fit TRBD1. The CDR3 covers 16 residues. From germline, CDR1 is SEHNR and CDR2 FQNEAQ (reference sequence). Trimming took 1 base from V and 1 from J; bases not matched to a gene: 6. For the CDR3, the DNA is TGTGCCAGCAGCTTAGTGGGACAGAATCTCCAAGAGACCCAGTACTTC. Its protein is CASSLVGQNLQETQYF. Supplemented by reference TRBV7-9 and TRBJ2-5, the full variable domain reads DTGVSQNPRHKITKRGQNVTFRCDPISEHNRLYWYRQTLGQGPEFLTYFQNEAQLEKSRLLSDRFSAERPKGSFSTLEIQRTEQGDSAMYLCASSLVGQNLQETQYFGPGTRLLVL.

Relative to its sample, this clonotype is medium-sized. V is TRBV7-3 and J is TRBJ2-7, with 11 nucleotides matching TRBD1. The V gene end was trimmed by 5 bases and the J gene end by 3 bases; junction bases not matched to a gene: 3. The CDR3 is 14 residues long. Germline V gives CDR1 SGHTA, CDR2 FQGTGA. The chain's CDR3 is CASSRDRGSYEQYF. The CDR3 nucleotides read TGTGCCAGCAGCCGGGACAGGGGGAGCTACGAGCAGTACTTC. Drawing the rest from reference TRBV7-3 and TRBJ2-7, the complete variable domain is GAGVSQTPSNKVTEKGKYVELRCDPISGHTALYWYRQSLGQGPEFLIYFQGTGAADDSGLPNDRFFAVRPEGSVSTLKIQRTERGDSAVYLCASSRDRGSYEQYFGPGTRLTVT.

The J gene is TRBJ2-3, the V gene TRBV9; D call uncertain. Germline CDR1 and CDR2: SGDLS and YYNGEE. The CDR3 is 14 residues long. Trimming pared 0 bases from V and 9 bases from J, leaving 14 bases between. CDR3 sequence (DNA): TGTGCCAGCAGCGTAGGTTTCTCCTATTCGACGCAGTATTTT. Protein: CASSVGFSYSTQYF. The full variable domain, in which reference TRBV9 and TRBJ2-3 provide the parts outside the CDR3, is DSGVTQTPKHLITATGQRVTLRCSPRSGDLSVYWYQQSLDQGLQFLIQYYNGEERAKGNILERFSAQQFPDLHSELNLSSLELGDSALYFCASSVGFSYSTQYFGPGTRLTVL.

CDR3: CASSEAVGGQETQYF. CDR3 coding DNA: TGTGCCAGCAGTGAAGCGGTCGGGGGACAAGAGACCCAGTACTTC. The chain employs TRBV6-1 and TRBJ2-5, with D possibly matching TRBD2 (6 bases). Trimming took off 0 bases at V and 2 bases at J, with 10 bases between the two ends. CDR1 is MNHNS, CDR2 SASEGT, per germline. This CDR3 has 15 residues.

CDR3 sequence (DNA): TGTGCCAGCTCCCTTGGAGGCTACGAGCAGTACTTC. Translated, it gives CASSLGGYEQYF. V and J are TRBV6-4 and TRBJ2-3, with D possibly TRBD2 on 5 matching bases. TRBJ2-7 explains the end of the DNA better; the J call may be wrong. This CDR3 is built from 12 residues. CDR1 is MRHNA, CDR2 SNTAGT, per germline.

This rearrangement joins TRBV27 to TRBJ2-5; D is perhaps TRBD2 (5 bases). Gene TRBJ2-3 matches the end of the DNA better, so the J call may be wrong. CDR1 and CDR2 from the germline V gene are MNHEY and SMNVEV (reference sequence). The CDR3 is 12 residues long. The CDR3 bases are TGTGCCAGCAGTTTCCAACTAGAAGGGCAGTATTTT. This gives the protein CASSFQLEGQYF.

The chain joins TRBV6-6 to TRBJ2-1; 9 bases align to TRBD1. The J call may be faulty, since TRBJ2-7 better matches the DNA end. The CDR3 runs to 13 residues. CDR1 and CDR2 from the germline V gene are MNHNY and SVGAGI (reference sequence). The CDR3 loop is CASRGTGNYEQYF. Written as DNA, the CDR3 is TGTGCCAGCAGGGGGACAGGGAACTACGAGCAGTACTTC.

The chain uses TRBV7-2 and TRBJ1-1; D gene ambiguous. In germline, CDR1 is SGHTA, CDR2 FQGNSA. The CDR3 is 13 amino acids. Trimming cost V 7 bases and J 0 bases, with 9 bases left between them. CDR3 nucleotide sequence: TGTGCCAGCACCCTCGGCATGAACACTGAAGCTTTCTTT. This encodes CASTLGMNTEAFF.